The 32 T cell receptor beta chains reported below all come from one sample, sequenced in a study of graft-versus-host responses after intestinal transplantation. Sequencing used immunoSEQ multiplex PCR; TCRdb keeps in-frame clones, though not all of them. Of about 15,000 clones listed, about 55% were seen once; the top ten hold roughly 13%. Processed graft tissue released its intraepithelial and lamina propria lymphocytes. The specimen was ileum tissue, collected 524 days after transplant. The origin of the receptors is a human patient who received an intestinal transplant, so some T cells may come from the graft donor.

A single count supports this clone. The chain has TRBV10-3 and TRBJ2-2; a possible D gene is TRBD1 (6 bases). CDR3 length: 16 amino acids. Trimming removed 6 bases at V and 0 bases at J, with 14 bases between. CDR1 is ENHRY and CDR2 is SYGVKD in the germline V gene. CDR3 nucleotides: TGTGCCATCAGCACGGGTCAGGGGTCGAACACCGGGGAGCTGTTTTTT. Translating it yields CAISTGQGSNTGELFF.

The genes are TRBV2 and TRBJ2-1, with 10 bases identical to TRBD1. Looked up from germline, CDR1 is SNHLY and CDR2 is FYNNEI. The CDR3 sequence is 14 residues long. V trimming: 7 bases; J trimming: 2 bases; junction bases outside the gene matches: 2. The CDR3 DNA follows: TGTGCCAGCACCGGACAGGGGGCCTACAATGAGCAGTTCTTC. This gives the protein CASTGQGAYNEQFF. Based on the CDR3 plus reference TRBV2 and TRBJ2-1, the full variable domain is EPEVTQTPSHQVTQMGQEVILRCVPISNHLYFYWYRQILGQKVEFLVSFYNNEISEKSEIFDDQFSVERPDGSNFTLKIRSTKLEDSAMYFCASTGQGAYNEQFFGPGTRLTVL.

This clone qualifies as medium-sized. The chain has TRBV6-6 and TRBJ1-5; unclear D gene. Germline CDR1 reads MNHNY; CDR2 reads SVGAGI (reference sequence). The CDR3 consists of 15 residues. Trimming took off 2 bases at V and 1 base at J, with 9 bases between the two ends. The chain's CDR3 is CASSYGEASNQPQHF. CDR3 nucleotide sequence: TGTGCCAGCAGTTACGGGGAGGCGAGCAATCAGCCCCAGCATTTT.

V is TRBV25-1 and J is TRBJ2-6; D uncertain. The CDR3 loop spans 14 amino acids. Trimming took 11 bases from V and 0 from J, leaving 11 bases between them. Germline CDR1 MGHDK, CDR2 SYGVNS. The CDR3 sequence: CARMADSGANVLTF. For the CDR3, the DNA is TGTGCCCGGATGGCGGACTCTGGGGCCAACGTCCTGACTTTC.

This chain links TRBV11-2 with TRBJ2-7, with 7 positions matching TRBD2. This CDR3 is 15 amino acids long. The V gene end was trimmed by 6 bases and the J gene end by 2 bases; junction bases not matched to a gene: 10. In germline, CDR1 is SGHAT, CDR2 FQNNGV. For the CDR3, the DNA is TGTGCCAGCAGACCTAGCTTCCGGGGGGCCTACGAGCAGTACTTC. It codes for CASRPSFRGAYEQYF.

This chain connects TRBV2 to TRBJ2-5; no clear D gene. Germline V gene sequence: CDR1 SNHLY, CDR2 FYNNEI. This CDR3 region has 13 residues. V dropped 4 bases and J dropped 5 bases, with 11 bases sitting between them. The CDR3 spells CASSGLLTETQYF. The CDR3 nucleotides read TGTGCCAGCAGTGGACTCTTGACTGAGACCCAGTACTTC. Together with reference TRBV2 and TRBJ2-5, the CDR3 gives the full variable domain: EPEVTQTPSHQVTQMGQEVILRCVPISNHLYFYWYRQILGQKVEFLVSFYNNEISEKSEIFDDQFSVERPDGSNFTLKIRSTKLEDSAMYFCASSGLLTETQYFGPGTRLLVL.

V gene TRBV19 combines with J gene TRBJ2-7; TRBD1 agrees at 7 bases. Trimming removed 4 bases from V and 0 bases from J; junction bases left unmatched: 0. There are 13 residues in the CDR3. The V gene's germline CDR1 is LNHDA and CDR2 SQIVND (reference sequence). This CDR3 reads CASSRTGSYEQYF. CDR3 sequence (DNA): TGTGCCAGTAGTAGGACAGGCTCCTACGAGCAGTACTTC.

This clone was observed a handful of times. The chain employs TRBV11-2 and TRBJ1-1; TRBD1 matches 8 bases. V shed 5 bases and J 4 bases; nucleotides not matched to a gene: 9. The germline gives CDR1 SGHAT, CDR2 FQNNGV. The CDR3 length is 15 residues. CDR3 sequence reads: CASSIQGQAGTEAFF. In DNA form, the CDR3 reads TGTGCCAGCAGCATTCAGGGACAGGCGGGCACTGAAGCTTTCTTT.

Here the CDR3 DNA reads TGTGCCAGCAGCTTAGAGAGACAGGGGGCCCAGTACTTC. It yields the protein CASSLERQGAQYF. The J gene is TRBJ2-5, the V gene TRBV11-2, with TRBD1 matching over 9 bases. The CDR3 loop spans 13 amino acids. J lost 9 bases, V lost 0 bases, and 2 bases had no gene match. Germline loops: CDR1 SGHAT, CDR2 FQNNGV.

The J gene is TRBJ2-5, the V gene TRBV18, with 7 positions matching TRBD1. The tail of the sequence fits TRBJ2-7 better, so the J call may be wrong. CDR1 and CDR2 (germline): KGHSH, LQKENI. The CDR3 totals 14 residues. Written as DNA, the CDR3 is TGTGCCAGCTCACCGCCGACAGGGACCTACGAGCAGTACTTC. As protein: CASSPPTGTYEQYF.

The rearrangement joins TRBV4-1 to TRBJ1-6; 8 bases are a match to TRBD1. V was clipped by 4 bases and J by 4 bases; unmatched bases: 12. From germline, CDR1 is MGHRA and CDR2 YSYEKL. The CDR3 is made up of 18 amino acids. The CDR3 DNA sequence: TGCGCCAGCAGCCGCACGGTCCAGGGGGCAGAGTATAATTCACCCCTCCACTTT. It yields the protein CASSRTVQGAEYNSPLHF.

The chain joins TRBV13 to TRBJ2-1, with 11 nucleotides matching TRBD1. The CDR3 loop spans 16 amino acids. V lost 5 bases and J lost 4; bases outside the gene matches: 7. Germline V lookup: CDR1 PRHDT, CDR2 FYEKMQ (reference sequence). The CDR3 region is CASSPTGTGGYNEQFF. CDR3 bases: TGTGCCAGCAGCCCAACCGGGACAGGGGGTTACAATGAGCAGTTCTTC.

The genes are TRBV6-1 and TRBJ1-3, with 7 bases aligning to TRBD1. The CDR3 runs 15 residues. Per germline, CDR1 MNHNS and CDR2 SASEGT. Trimming took 6 bases from V and 2 from J; bases not matched to a gene: 7. The DNA of the CDR3 is TGTGCCAGCAGGAGGGGGCCCGGCCCTGGAAACACCATATATTTT. It encodes CASRRGPGPGNTIYF.

This clone appeared a single time. This sequence joins TRBV6-6 and TRBJ1-1; D uncertain. The V end lost 5 bases, the J end lost 5 bases, and 15 bases lay between the germline ends. Germline V gene data show CDR1 as MNHNY and CDR2 as SVGAGI (reference sequence). This CDR3 has 14 amino acids. The CDR3 region has the DNA TGTGCCAGCAGTCCAATGGGCCCCGAGACTGAAGCTTTCTTT. This gives the protein CASSPMGPETEAFF.

In its sample, this clone was seen once. V gene TRBV7-2 combines with J gene TRBJ1-2; 7 bases line up with TRBD1. Germline CDR1 SGHTA, CDR2 FQGNSA. This CDR3 contains 13 residues. V dropped 7 bases and J dropped 3; count of bases not matched to a gene: 5. CDR3 amino acids: CASIQGEDYGYTF. CDR3 coding DNA: TGTGCCAGCATCCAGGGGGAAGACTATGGCTACACCTTC.

In its sample, this clone was seen once. The chain combines TRBV7-9 with TRBJ1-6; TRBD1 aligns across 8 bases. V was pared by 3 bases and J by 8 bases, with 6 bases of the junction left unmatched. Germline loops: CDR1 SEHNR, CDR2 FQNEAQ (reference sequence). The CDR3 is 15 amino acids. The CDR3: CASSFEGQGYSPLHF. The CDR3 bases are TGTGCCAGCAGCTTTGAAGGACAGGGTTATTCACCCCTCCACTTT.

This chain uses TRBV9 with TRBJ1-2; 9 bases map to TRBD1. Trimming took 4 bases from V and 6 from J; bases not matched to a gene: 13. The V gene's germline CDR1 is SGDLS and CDR2 YYNGEE. This CDR3 region has 16 residues. DNA of the CDR3: TGTGCCAGCAGCCCTTCGGGACAGGGCGGTGTACATGGCTACACCTTC. Translating it yields CASSPSGQGGVHGYTF.

This chain uses TRBV29-1 with TRBJ1-5; TRBD1 matches at 7 bases. This CDR3 is 14 amino acids long. Unmatched junction bases numbered 14, after V lost 6 bases and J lost 9 bases. Germline CDR1 SQVTM, CDR2 ANQGSEA. The CDR3 sequence is CSVSETDRVRPQHF. The CDR3 DNA reads as TGCAGCGTCTCGGAAACTGACAGGGTACGGCCCCAGCATTTT. Complete variable domain (other parts from reference TRBV29-1 and TRBJ1-5): SAVISQKPSRDICQRGTSLTIQCQVDSQVTMMFWYRQQPGQSLTLIATANQGSEATYESGFVIDKFPISRPNLTFSTLTVSNMSPEDSSIYLCSVSETDRVRPQHFGDGTRLSIL.

The rearrangement joins TRBV7-2 to TRBJ2-7, with D hard to call. The V end was cut by 1 base, the J end by 1 base, with 11 bases between. Germline CDR1 reads SGHTA; CDR2 reads FQGNSA. This CDR3 has 15 amino acids. CDR3 coding DNA: TGTGCCAGCAGCTTAGTAGGTCAGGTTTCCTACGAGCAGTACTTC. It codes for CASSLVGQVSYEQYF.

This clone was seen a handful of times. The chain has TRBV7-2 and TRBJ2-7; 9 bases agree with TRBD1. This CDR3 is built from 14 residues. J was trimmed by 3 bases and V by 6 bases; bases with no gene match: 6. CDR1 is SGHTA and CDR2 is FQGNSA in the germline V gene. The CDR3 sequence: CASRPGQGVYEQYF. CDR3 nucleotide sequence: TGTGCCAGCAGGCCGGGACAGGGAGTCTACGAGCAGTACTTC.

This chain connects TRBV5-1 to TRBJ1-1, with TRBD1 as a possible D gene (6 bases). V lost 1 base, J lost 1 base, and 14 bases lay in between. The CDR3 runs 16 residues. The germline V gene encodes CDR1 SGHRS and CDR2 YFSETQ. CDR3 sequence (DNA): TGCGCCAGCAGCTTGAATGGGAGGGGGACGAACACTGAAGCTTTCTTT. Translation gives CASSLNGRGTNTEAFF.

CDR3 sequence reads: CAWTHTFRTGGVFGELFF. The CDR3 bases are TGTGCCTGGACCCATACCTTTAGGACAGGGGGCGTATTCGGGGAGCTGTTTTTT. The chain links TRBV30 to TRBJ2-2; 11 nucleotides match TRBD1. CDR3 length equals 18 residues. The V and J ends lost 4 bases and 7 bases, in that order; junction bases with no gene match: 17. CDR1 is GTSNPN and CDR2 is SVGIG in the germline V gene (reference sequence).

The chain combines TRBV6-5 with TRBJ1-1; TRBD1 agrees at 9 bases. Germline CDR1 reads MNHEY; CDR2 reads SVGAGI. V was pared by 6 bases and J by 7 bases, with 9 bases of the junction left unmatched. The CDR3 runs 14 residues. CDR3 region: CASSLQGAQSEAFF. The CDR3 DNA reads TGTGCCAGCAGCCTACAGGGGGCGCAGAGTGAAGCTTTCTTT.

The count of this clone is one. J is TRBJ1-1 and V is TRBV7-9, with D possibly matching TRBD1 (6 bases). The CDR3 runs 15 residues. Per the germline V gene, CDR1 is SEHNR and CDR2 is FQNEAQ (reference sequence). V lost 5 bases and J 4 bases, leaving 17 bases between the germline ends. As DNA, the CDR3 is TGTGCCAGCAGCCTACAGGGTATGGGCTCCACTGAAGCTTTCTTT. Translating gives CASSLQGMGSTEAFF.

This rearrangement joins TRBV19 to TRBJ2-7; TRBD1 aligns across 11 bases. V lost 3 bases, J lost 3 bases, and 4 bases stayed unmatched. The CDR3 totals 15 residues. Per germline, CDR1 LNHDA and CDR2 SQIVND (reference sequence). This CDR3 reads CASSIGQGAIYEQYF. The CDR3 nucleotides read TGTGCCAGTAGTATTGGACAGGGGGCAATCTACGAGCAGTACTTC.

This chain connects TRBV21-1 to TRBJ2-7; TRBD1 is taken as the D call from the table, unchecked against the DNA. TRBV21-1 is shown as a pseudogene. The CDR3 loop spans 15 amino acids. The CDR3 reads CASSKGAGGGDGQYF. In DNA form, the CDR3 reads TGTGCCAGCAGCAAAGGGGCAGGGGGCGGGGATGGGCAGTACTTC.

The chain joins TRBV15 to TRBJ2-7; tentative D call: TRBD2 (5 bases). V lost 8 bases and J 2 bases, leaving 16 bases between the germline ends. CDR3 length equals 14 residues. CDR1 LNHNV and CDR2 YYDKDF come from the germline V gene (reference sequence). CDR3 protein: CATGNQRGPYEQYF. In DNA form, the CDR3 reads TGTGCCACCGGCAACCAGAGAGGGCCCTACGAGCAGTACTTC.

This chain links TRBV7-6 with TRBJ2-3, with TRBD2 matching 7 bases. The CDR3 length is 15 residues. The J segment lost 0 bases and the V segment lost 5 bases, leaving 5 bases of the junction unmatched. Germline lookup yields CDR1 SGHVS and CDR2 FNYEAQ. The CDR3 region has the DNA TGTGCCAGCAGCCAAGAAGCGGGGAGCACAGATACGCAGTATTTT. Its translation: CASSQEAGSTDTQYF.

This clone appeared a single time. The V call is TRBV27, the J call TRBJ2-2, with 12 bases fitting TRBD2. CDR1 is MNHEY and CDR2 is SMNVEV in the germline V gene (reference sequence). The CDR3 length is 16 residues. With 2 bases clipped from V and 8 bases from J, the junction kept 6 bases outside the gene matches. The CDR3 region is CASSLRLAGGRGELFF. The CDR3 DNA follows: TGTGCCAGCAGTTTAAGGCTAGCGGGGGGGCGTGGGGAGCTGTTTTTT.

Only a few counts were recorded for this clone. The V gene is TRBV5-3, the J gene TRBJ2-2, with a weak D call TRBD2 (6 bases). TRBV5-3 is filed as an ORF, its function uncertain. V lost 4 bases and J 4 bases, leaving 14 bases between the germline ends. The CDR3 extends over 15 amino acids. CDR3 in amino acids: CARSIYGGTTGELFF. CDR3 DNA: TGTGCCAGAAGCATTTACGGGGGAACCACCGGGGAGCTGTTTTTT.

V gene TRBV9 combines with J gene TRBJ2-7; TRBD2 might be the D (5 bases). CDR1 and CDR2 from the germline V gene are SGDLS and YYNGEE. Deletions cut 0 bases from V and 4 bases from J, with 14 bases between. This CDR3 is 15 amino acids long. The CDR3, as DNA: TGTGCCAGCAGCGTAGGTCCCGGGGTGTATTACGAGCAGTACTTC. It encodes CASSVGPGVYYEQYF.

This clone occurred a few times. A far larger clone is off by one base, so a read error is likely. The chain joins TRBV19 to TRBJ1-1, with a possible D match to TRBD1 (6 bases). V lost 10 bases and J 10 bases, leaving 25 bases between the germline ends. The CDR3 is 14 residues long. CDR1 LNHDA and CDR2 SQIVND come from the germline V gene (reference sequence). In nucleotides, the CDR3 is TGTGCCACTAGGGAAATAACAGGGAGTATCGGAGCTTTCTTT. Its translation: CATREITGSIGAFF.